The 7 T cell receptor beta chains below were found in one sample sequenced in a study of T cells in Graves' hyperthyroidism and ophthalmopathy (dated by TCRdb to 2018 to 2020). The method was multiplex PCR. Data came from an Illumina HiSeq 2000. The TCR beta CDR3 regions were amplified from the RNA transcripts. A first-round RT-PCR of the TCR CDR3 used the HTBI primer set with the Qiagen OneStep RT-PCR kit. Starting from the raw public reads, TCRdb applied fastp trimming at Q25, assembled clones with MiXCR and retained in-frame beta chains. Merged by CDR3 protein, the rows form single entries marked with the most common genes and DNA. The sample yields about 210,000 distinct CDR3 sequences; approximately 17% were counted once. Of the sample, around 50% is held by the ten largest clones. The source material was blood. The receptors stem from a man between 50 and 59 years old with Graves' hyperthyroidism.

In this sample, this clonotype turned up many times. This sequence joins TRBV2 and TRBJ2-7, with a possible D match to TRBD1 (5 bases). Germline V gene sequence: CDR1 SNHLY, CDR2 FYNNEI. The length of the CDR3 is 12 residues. The V end was cut by 3 bases, the J end by 3 bases, with 6 bases between. CDR3 protein: CASSEQGYEQYF. The DNA for the CDR3 is TGTGCCAGCAGTGAGCAGGGCTACGAGCAGTACTTC.

Details on this clonotype: A much larger clone differs by one base, so this may be a read error. V is TRBV20-1 and J is TRBJ2-1; the D gene is possibly TRBD1 (5 bases). Germline assignment: CDR1 DFQATT and CDR2 SNEGSKA (reference sequence). Trimming took 5 bases from V and 5 from J, leaving 16 bases between them. The CDR3 covers 14 residues. The CDR3 DNA reads as TGCAGTGCTTGGGGCCGAATTTCCGACAATGAGCAGTTCTTC. It codes for CSAWGRISDNEQFF.

A note on this clonotype: The junction differs from germline at one of its ends, possibly a read error. The V call is TRBV10-3, the J call TRBJ1-1; 10 bases agree with TRBD1. Looked up from germline, CDR1 is ENHRY and CDR2 is SYGVKD. This CDR3 spans 14 amino acids. The CDR3 spells CAISARDRGTEALF. The CDR3 DNA follows: TGTGCCATCAGTGCCCGGGACAGGGGAACTGAAGCTCTCTTT.

The rearrangement uses TRBV7-2 and TRBJ2-2; D gene unclear. V was trimmed by 3 bases and J by 5 bases, leaving 19 bases between them. This CDR3 has 17 amino acids. Germline CDR1 is SGHTA and CDR2 is FQGNSA. The CDR3 loop reads CASSFPASSLGTGELFF. The CDR3 DNA is TGTGCCAGCAGCTTTCCCGCTTCGTCCCTAGGAACCGGGGAGCTGTTTTTT.

V and J are TRBV29-1 and TRBJ2-1, with D possibly being TRBD1 or TRBD2 (6 bases each). CDR1 SQVTM and CDR2 ANQGSEA come from the germline V gene. The CDR3 is 13 residues long. The V end lost 7 bases, the J end lost 4 bases, and 14 bases lay between the germline ends. The DNA for the CDR3 is TGCAGCGGTAGGGGGGTGCTGTACAATGAGCAGTTCTTC. Translation: CSGRGVLYNEQFF.

In its sample, this clonotype was seen many times. A read error may produce the germline difference seen at one junction end. The rearrangement uses TRBV2 and TRBJ2-1, with 9 bases fitting TRBD1. Germline values: CDR1 SNHLY, CDR2 FYNNEI. This CDR3 has 15 residues. Here the CDR3 reads CASREDRGSYNEQFF. DNA of the CDR3: TGTGCCAGCAGAGAAGACAGGGGGTCCTACAATGAGCAGTTCTTC.

The V gene is TRBV20-1, the J gene TRBJ1-1; D may be TRBD1 (5 bases). The CDR3 extends over 16 amino acids. With 5 bases removed from V and 4 bases from J, the gap between germline ends came to 23 bases. Germline V CDR1 and CDR2: DFQATT, SNEGSKA (reference sequence). Here the CDR3 DNA reads TGCAGTGCTCAACAGAGAGGAAGGGGACGAAGCACTGAAGCTTTCTTT. Amino acid sequence: CSAQQRGRGRSTEAFF.